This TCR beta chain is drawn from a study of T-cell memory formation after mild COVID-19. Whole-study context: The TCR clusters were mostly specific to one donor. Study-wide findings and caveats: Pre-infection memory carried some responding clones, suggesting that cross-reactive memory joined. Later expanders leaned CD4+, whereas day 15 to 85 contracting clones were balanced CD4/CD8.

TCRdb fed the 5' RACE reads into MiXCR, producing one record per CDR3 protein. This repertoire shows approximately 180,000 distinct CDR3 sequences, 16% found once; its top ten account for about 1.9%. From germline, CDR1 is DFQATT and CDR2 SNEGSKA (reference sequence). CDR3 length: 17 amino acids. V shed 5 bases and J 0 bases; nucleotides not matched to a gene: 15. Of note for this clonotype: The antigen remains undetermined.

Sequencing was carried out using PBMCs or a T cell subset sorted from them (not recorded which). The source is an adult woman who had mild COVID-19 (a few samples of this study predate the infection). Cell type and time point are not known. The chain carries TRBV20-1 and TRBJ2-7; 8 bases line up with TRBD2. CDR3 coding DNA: TGCAGTGCTCCTTATCTACTTCGGGGGGGCGTCTCCTACGAGCAGTACTTC. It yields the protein CSAPYLLRGGVSYEQYF.